Listed below are T cell receptor beta chains from one sample, sequenced in a study of spatial heterogeneity in lung cancer. TCRdb passed the 5' RACE reads through MiXCR, listing each CDR3 protein once. The data show some 28,000 distinct CDR3 sequences, 7.5% to 9.5% seen once. Sequences were derived from PBMCs, sampled at surgery. The receptors originated from a female donor with early-stage non-small cell lung cancer. CDR3s include the opening cysteine and the closing phenylalanine or tryptophan. Each record gives: D gene, clone size, V gene, J gene, CDR3 DNA, CDR3 protein. A D gene is named only where the DNA matches it firmly. Not every row has a clone size; where given, it reads once, few, many or a size class.

d_call: NA; clone_size: many; v_call: TRBV7-9; j_call: TRBJ1-1; cdr3_nt: TGTGCCAGCAGCTCGTTTAGGGCGGGGAACACTGAAGCTTTCTTT; cdr3_aa: CASSSFRAGNTEAFF
d_call: NA; clone_size: few; v_call: TRBV10-3; j_call: TRBJ2-1; cdr3_nt: TGTGCCATCAGTGAGACAGGGTACAATGAGCAGTTCTTC; cdr3_aa: CAISETGYNEQFF
d_call: NA; clone_size: many; v_call: TRBV5-6; j_call: TRBJ1-6; cdr3_nt: TGTGCCAGCAGTCCACAGGGAGCCTCGTCAGTCCATAATTCACCCCTCCACTTT; cdr3_aa: CASSPQGASSVHNSPLHF
d_call: TRBD2; clone_size: few; v_call: TRBV7-9; j_call: TRBJ2-5; cdr3_nt: TGTGCCAGCAGCTTACCTCCCCGACTAGCGGGCTCGAAAGAGACCCAGTACTTC; cdr3_aa: CASSLPPRLAGSKETQYF
d_call: NA; clone_size: many; v_call: TRBV20-1; j_call: TRBJ2-7; cdr3_nt: TGCAGTGCTGAGGCCGGGACCCACTCCTACGAGCAGTACTTC; cdr3_aa: CSAEAGTHSYEQYF
d_call: TRBD1; clone_size: few; v_call: TRBV10-3; j_call: TRBJ2-7; cdr3_nt: TGTGCCATGGGGGACCCCGGGACAGTAACCTACGAGCAGTACTTC; cdr3_aa: CAMGDPGTVTYEQYF
d_call: NA; clone_size: few; v_call: TRBV24-1; j_call: TRBJ2-7; cdr3_nt: TGTGCCACCAGTGGCCCGGGACTTTTCTCCTACGAGCAGTACTTC; cdr3_aa: CATSGPGLFSYEQYF
d_call: TRBD2; clone_size: medium-sized; v_call: TRBV4-1; j_call: TRBJ2-7; cdr3_nt: TGCGCCAGCAGCCAAGACCCTAGCGGGACCTACGAGCAGTACTTC; cdr3_aa: CASSQDPSGTYEQYF
d_call: NA; clone_size: many; v_call: TRBV2; j_call: TRBJ2-2; cdr3_nt: TGTGCCAGCAGTGGTCTAGCGACGAACACCGGGGAGCTGTTTTTT; cdr3_aa: CASSGLATNTGELFF
d_call: NA; clone_size: many; v_call: TRBV28; j_call: TRBJ2-6; cdr3_nt: TGTGCCAGCAGTTCGTCAATATCGACGGGGGCCAACGTCCTGACTTTC; cdr3_aa: CASSSSISTGANVLTF
d_call: TRBD2; clone_size: NA; v_call: TRBV10-3; j_call: TRBJ2-3; cdr3_nt: TGTGCCACCCAGAGCACTAGCGGGACTGATACGCAGTATTTT; cdr3_aa: CATQSTSGTDTQYF